One T cell receptor (beta chain) is described in this entry. Its specificity is unknown. A sample-barcoded 5' primer and a J-beta primer mix were used in a second PCR of about 6 to 12 cycles. Each sample provided no less than 2.5 million CDR3-containing paired-end reads. MiXCR was run by TCRdb on the 5' RACE reads, yielding one entry per CDR3 protein. The repertoire consists of hundreds of thousands of distinct CDR3 sequences, with around half occurring once and the leading ten covering approximately 25%. This sample is drawn from a study of blood T cells in healthy people across ages. The V and J ends lost 6 bases and 5 bases, in that order; junction bases with no gene match: 13. Germline loops: CDR1 MNHEY, CDR2 SVGAGI. The CDR3 contains 15 residues. Study-level points and caveats: Comparison with aged donors showed that long-lived donors had more naive CD4+ cells and higher diversity. Older age coincided with a roughly linear decline in TCR beta diversity per million T cells.

Sequencing was done on a sample of blood. This clonotype was sampled from a man aged 80 or over in good health. V gene TRBV6-5 combines with J gene TRBJ2-7; 7 bases agree with TRBD1. Here the CDR3 DNA reads TGTGCCAGCAGCTTGAACCCCCTAACAGGGGACGAGCAGTACTTC. It translates to CASSLNPLTGDEQYF.